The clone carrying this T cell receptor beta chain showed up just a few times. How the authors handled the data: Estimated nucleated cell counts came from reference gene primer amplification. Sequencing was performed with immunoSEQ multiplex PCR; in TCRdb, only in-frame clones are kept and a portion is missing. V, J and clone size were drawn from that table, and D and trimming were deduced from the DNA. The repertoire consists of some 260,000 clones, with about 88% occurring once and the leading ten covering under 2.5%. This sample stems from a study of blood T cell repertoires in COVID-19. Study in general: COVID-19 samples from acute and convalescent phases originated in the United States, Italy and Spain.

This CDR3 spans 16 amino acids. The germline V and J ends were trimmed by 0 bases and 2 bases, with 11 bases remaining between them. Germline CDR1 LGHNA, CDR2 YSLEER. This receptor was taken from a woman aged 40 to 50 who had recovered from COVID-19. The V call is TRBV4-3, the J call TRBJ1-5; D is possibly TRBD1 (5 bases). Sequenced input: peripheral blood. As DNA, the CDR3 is TGCGCCAGCAGCCAAGATTTGGGGGAGGGCAATCAGCCCCAGCATTTT. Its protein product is CASSQDLGEGNQPQHF.